The source of this T cell receptor beta chain is a study of Ad26.COV2.S vaccination and SARS-CoV-2 variants. Across the whole study: Donor was assigned to the Ad26.COV2.S arm of trial COV1001. General study results and limits: Total T cell responses may have been underestimated by the TCR breadth and depth analyses. Breadth of non-spike TCRs did not differ between vaccinees and placebo recipients.

The treatment denotes: some 20 received Ad26.COV2.S at low or high dose, single or two shots; a few received placebo; per-sample allocation not given. After the first vaccine or placebo injection, samples were drawn on day 63. A note on this clone: Its antigen is unidentified.

CDR1 and CDR2 from the germline V gene are GTSNPN and SVGIG (reference sequence). This CDR3 comprises 13 residues. Trimming cost V 6 bases and J 1 base; bases outside gene matches: 4. TCRdb keeps only in-frame clones here, not all; method: immunoSEQ multiplex PCR. Altogether fewer than 400,000 clones are present, 70% to 90% being singletons, with the ten largest covering approximately 2%. The source material was peripheral blood, sampled in a trial of Ad26.COV2.S vaccine versus placebo. This TCR was recovered from a person aged 18-65 years who received the Ad26.COV2.S COVID-19 vaccine or a placebo. The rearrangement uses TRBV30 and TRBJ1-1, with TRBD1 identical over 8 bases. CDR3 amino acids: CACFGTGNTEAFF. In nucleotides, the CDR3 is TGTGCCTGTTTCGGGACAGGGAACACTGAAGCTTTCTTT.